This is a list of T cell receptor beta chains from one sample in a study of T cell repertoires in cytomegalovirus infection. TCRdb passed the reads through MiXCR, listing each CDR3 protein once. The data contain roughly 320,000 distinct CDR3 sequences, 9.6% of them singletons. The sequencing sample was made of PBMCs. The receptors were gathered from a human donor in good health (CMV status not recorded). Some clones in this sample may be carry-over from other donors' samples. Each CDR3 is given with its conserved first and last residue. D genes are given only for firm matches. Clone size, where shown, is once, few, many, or a class for clones that have expanded.

v_gene: TRBV11-2
j_gene: TRBJ1-2
d_gene: .
abundance: few
CDR3nt: TGTGCCAGCAGCTTCGCCGGACAGAACTATGGCTACACCTTC
CDR3aa: CASSFAGQNYGYTF

v_gene: TRBV19
j_gene: TRBJ2-1
d_gene: TRBD2
abundance: many
CDR3nt: TGTGCCAGTAGTACCCTGCGGCGGGGGGCTTCCTACAATGAGCAGTTCTTC
CDR3aa: CASSTLRRGASYNEQFF

v_gene: TRBV28
j_gene: TRBJ1-2
d_gene: TRBD1
abundance: many
CDR3nt: TGTGCCAGCATAGGGGGCGGATCGAACTATGGCTACACCTTC
CDR3aa: CASIGGGSNYGYTF

v_gene: TRBV4-1
j_gene: TRBJ1-5
d_gene: .
abundance: many
CDR3nt: TGCGCCAGCAGCCACTTAATGCCAGGGGCCGACAATCAGCCCCAGCATTTT
CDR3aa: CASSHLMPGADNQPQHF

v_gene: TRBV5-1
j_gene: TRBJ2-2
d_gene: TRBD2
abundance: many
CDR3nt: TGCGCCAGCAGCGATTCAATGGGGGGGGCCGGGGAGCTGTTTTTT
CDR3aa: CASSDSMGGAGELFF

v_gene: TRBV19
j_gene: TRBJ2-7
d_gene: .
abundance: .
CDR3nt: TGTGCCAGTAATAGTGGGGGGTTCTCCTACGAGCAGTACTTC
CDR3aa: CASNSGGFSYEQYF

v_gene: TRBV28
j_gene: TRBJ2-5
d_gene: TRBD2
abundance: many
CDR3nt: TGTGCCAGCAGACTAGCGGGGCCACAGACCCAGTACTTC
CDR3aa: CASRLAGPQTQYF

v_gene: TRBV28
j_gene: TRBJ2-1
d_gene: TRBD2
abundance: many
CDR3nt: TGTGCCAGCAGTTCGCGGGGGGGCCTTGATAATGAGCAGTTCTTC
CDR3aa: CASSSRGGLDNEQFF

v_gene: TRBV28
j_gene: TRBJ1-1
d_gene: .
abundance: .
CDR3nt: TGTGCCAGCAGTTTTCGGGTCACTGAAGCTTTCTTT
CDR3aa: CASSFRVTEAFF

v_gene: TRBV6-2/TRBV6-3
j_gene: TRBJ1-1
d_gene: .
abundance: few
CDR3nt: TGTGCCAGCAGTTTCCATCTACCGATTGGGATGAACACTGAAGCTTTCTTT
CDR3aa: CASSFHLPIGMNTEAFF

v_gene: TRBV7-8
j_gene: TRBJ2-5
d_gene: TRBD1
abundance: many
CDR3nt: TGTGCCAGCAGCTCCAGACAGGGGGCTGAGACCCAGTACTTC
CDR3aa: CASSSRQGAETQYF

v_gene: TRBV9
j_gene: TRBJ2-5
d_gene: .
abundance: many
CDR3nt: TGTGCCAGCAGCGTTGCAAAGGGGCCGGAGACCCAGTACTTC
CDR3aa: CASSVAKGPETQYF

v_gene: TRBV6-2/TRBV6-3
j_gene: TRBJ1-1
d_gene: .
abundance: many
CDR3nt: TGTGCCAGCAGTTATATAGGGACCCTCATGAACACTGAAGCTTTCTTT
CDR3aa: CASSYIGTLMNTEAFF

v_gene: TRBV7-2
j_gene: TRBJ1-3
d_gene: .
abundance: many
CDR3nt: TGTGCCAGCAGCCCCAGTGGGTTGGGAAACACCATATATTTT
CDR3aa: CASSPSGLGNTIYF

v_gene: TRBV20-1
j_gene: TRBJ2-3
d_gene: .
abundance: .
CDR3nt: TGCAGTGTGATAGGGAGGAGAGGAGTGGATACGCAGTATTTT
CDR3aa: CSVIGRRGVDTQYF

v_gene: TRBV29-1
j_gene: TRBJ1-1
d_gene: .
abundance: many
CDR3nt: TGCAGCGTTGAGCCGACAGGCGGGATGAACACTGAAGCTTTCTTT
CDR3aa: CSVEPTGGMNTEAFF

v_gene: TRBV7-2
j_gene: TRBJ1-5
d_gene: .
abundance: many
CDR3nt: TGTGCCAGCAGCCCTGCGGCGGGGGGGCAGCCCCAGCATTTT
CDR3aa: CASSPAAGGQPQHF

v_gene: TRBV3-1
j_gene: TRBJ2-3
d_gene: .
abundance: .
CDR3nt: TGTGCCAGCAGCCAAGATCTCCGCAGGACAGATACGCAGTATTTT
CDR3aa: CASSQDLRRTDTQYF

v_gene: TRBV5-4
j_gene: TRBJ2-2
d_gene: TRBD2
abundance: many
CDR3nt: TGTGCCAGCAGCTTGAGTCCGGGGGGCACCGGGGAGCTGTTTTTT
CDR3aa: CASSLSPGGTGELFF

v_gene: TRBV3-1
j_gene: TRBJ2-3
d_gene: .
abundance: .
CDR3nt: TGTGCCAGCAGCCAAGGGGACCTTCGGGCGCAGTATTTT
CDR3aa: CASSQGDLRAQYF

v_gene: TRBV12-3/TRBV12-4
j_gene: TRBJ2-5
d_gene: TRBD2
abundance: few
CDR3nt: TGTGCCAGCAGTTTACACGAGCGGGGGAACCAAGAGACCCAGTACTTC
CDR3aa: CASSLHERGNQETQYF

v_gene: TRBV6-8
j_gene: TRBJ1-6
d_gene: .
abundance: many
CDR3nt: TGTGCCAGCAGTAGGATATCAAGCTCCTATAATTCACCCCTCCACTTT
CDR3aa: CASSRISSSYNSPLHF

v_gene: TRBV19
j_gene: TRBJ1-1
d_gene: TRBD1
abundance: many
CDR3nt: TGTGCCAGTAGTACCAGACAGGGGCGAAGGACTTCTGAAGCTTTCTTT
CDR3aa: CASSTRQGRRTSEAFF

v_gene: TRBV29-1
j_gene: TRBJ2-4
d_gene: TRBD1
abundance: many
CDR3nt: TGCAGCGTTGAAGGTCGACAGGGGAGGAACATTCAGTACTTC
CDR3aa: CSVEGRQGRNIQYF

v_gene: TRBV10-3
j_gene: TRBJ2-5
d_gene: TRBD1
abundance: many
CDR3nt: TGTGCCATCAGTGAGACAGGGGGGAAGGAGACCCAGTACTTC
CDR3aa: CAISETGGKETQYF

v_gene: TRBV5-1
j_gene: TRBJ1-1
d_gene: .
abundance: .
CDR3nt: TGCGCCAGCAGCTTTCATCCTAGGGCAAACACTGAAGCTTTCTTT
CDR3aa: CASSFHPRANTEAFF

v_gene: TRBV20-1
j_gene: TRBJ2-1
d_gene: TRBD2
abundance: few
CDR3nt: TGCAGTGCTAGACATGGGACTAGCGGGGGTGATGAGCAGTTCTTC
CDR3aa: CSARHGTSGGDEQFF

v_gene: TRBV25-1
j_gene: TRBJ1-1
d_gene: .
abundance: many
CDR3nt: TGTGCCAGCAGTCCACCTCGGCTTCTCAGCACGGGTGAAGCTTTCTTT
CDR3aa: CASSPPRLLSTGEAFF

v_gene: TRBV29-1
j_gene: TRBJ1-5
d_gene: .
abundance: few
CDR3nt: TGCAGCGCCCTCGCAGGGTGGAATCAGCCCCAGCATTTT
CDR3aa: CSALAGWNQPQHF

v_gene: TRBV6-5
j_gene: TRBJ2-2
d_gene: TRBD2
abundance: .
CDR3nt: TGTGCCAGCAGTTACCGTAGAACTAGCGGGGGCCCGGCTGGGGAGCTGTTTTTT
CDR3aa: CASSYRRTSGGPAGELFF

v_gene: TRBV20-1
j_gene: TRBJ2-3
d_gene: TRBD2
abundance: many
CDR3nt: TGCAGTGCTCCACACCAGCGGGGGGGCTTGCCAGATACGCAGTATTTT
CDR3aa: CSAPHQRGGLPDTQYF

v_gene: TRBV5-4
j_gene: TRBJ2-3
d_gene: .
abundance: few
CDR3nt: TGTGCCAGCAGCACCGGAGACTTACCACGCACAGATACGCAGTATTTT
CDR3aa: CASSTGDLPRTDTQYF

v_gene: TRBV7-9
j_gene: TRBJ1-6
d_gene: .
abundance: many
CDR3nt: TGTGCCAGCAGCCCAGCTCGTAATTCACCCCTCCACTTT
CDR3aa: CASSPARNSPLHF

v_gene: TRBV14
j_gene: TRBJ2-2
d_gene: .
abundance: .
CDR3nt: TGTGCCAGCAGCCATAACAGCGGACACTCGAACACCGGGGAGCTGTTTTTT
CDR3aa: CASSHNSGHSNTGELFF

v_gene: TRBV7-9
j_gene: TRBJ1-6
d_gene: .
abundance: many
CDR3nt: TGTGCCAGCAGCTTGGGAAGCCGCTCCTATAATTCACCCCTCCACTTT
CDR3aa: CASSLGSRSYNSPLHF

v_gene: TRBV14
j_gene: TRBJ1-4
d_gene: .
abundance: few
CDR3nt: TGTGCCAGCAGCCAAGATCGGCCCTGGGGGAGCGAAAAACTGTTTTTT
CDR3aa: CASSQDRPWGSEKLFF

v_gene: TRBV6-1
j_gene: TRBJ1-1
d_gene: .
abundance: many
CDR3nt: TGTGCCAGCAGTGATAGAGGACGGATGAACACTGAAGCTTTCTTT
CDR3aa: CASSDRGRMNTEAFF

v_gene: TRBV20-1
j_gene: TRBJ2-2
d_gene: TRBD1
abundance: few
CDR3nt: TGCAGTGCTACCGGGACAGGGCGAGACACCGGGGAGCTGTTTTTT
CDR3aa: CSATGTGRDTGELFF

v_gene: TRBV5-5
j_gene: TRBJ2-5
d_gene: TRBD2
abundance: many
CDR3nt: TGTGCCAGCAGCTGGGGGGGTGGGGGCCAAGAGACCCAGTACTTC
CDR3aa: CASSWGGGGQETQYF

v_gene: TRBV10-3
j_gene: TRBJ2-1
d_gene: TRBD2
abundance: many
CDR3nt: TGTGCCATCAGTGAGGGCGGGGGGGCCCTCAATGAGCAGTTCTTC
CDR3aa: CAISEGGGALNEQFF

v_gene: TRBV27
j_gene: TRBJ1-6
d_gene: .
abundance: many
CDR3nt: TGTGCCAGCAGTTTAGGGGATCGGACGAGGGTTCGGACTAATTCACCCCTCCACTTT
CDR3aa: CASSLGDRTRVRTNSPLHF

v_gene: TRBV7-6
j_gene: TRBJ2-7
d_gene: .
abundance: many
CDR3nt: TGTGCCAGCAGCTTAGGGAGTAGCGGTCGATCCTACGAGCAGTACTTC
CDR3aa: CASSLGSSGRSYEQYF

v_gene: TRBV20-1
j_gene: TRBJ1-1
d_gene: .
abundance: few
CDR3nt: TGCAGTGCTAGAGTTCCAGGGTTCCAATGGGACACTGAAGCTTTCTTT
CDR3aa: CSARVPGFQWDTEAFF

v_gene: TRBV4-1
j_gene: TRBJ2-7
d_gene: TRBD1
abundance: many
CDR3nt: TGCGCCAGCAGCCAAACTAACACCGGGACAGGGGGCGAGCAGTACTTC
CDR3aa: CASSQTNTGTGGEQYF

v_gene: TRBV19
j_gene: TRBJ2-1
d_gene: .
abundance: many
CDR3nt: TGTGCCAGTAGTATAGGTAGACTTCAGAAGAGCTCCTACAATGAGCAGTTCTTC
CDR3aa: CASSIGRLQKSSYNEQFF

v_gene: TRBV7-9
j_gene: TRBJ2-5
d_gene: .
abundance: many
CDR3nt: TGTGCCAGCAGCCAGTACAGGGATGAGGAGACCCAGTACTTC
CDR3aa: CASSQYRDEETQYF

v_gene: TRBV6-2/TRBV6-3
j_gene: TRBJ1-5
d_gene: .
abundance: many
CDR3nt: TGTGCCAGCAGAGACTCGAAACTCAGTATAGGGAATCAGCCCCAGCATTTT
CDR3aa: CASRDSKLSIGNQPQHF

v_gene: TRBV20-1
j_gene: TRBJ1-6
d_gene: .
abundance: many
CDR3nt: TGCAGTGCTAGAGATTGGGCGGACTCGACCCTCACCCTCCACTTT
CDR3aa: CSARDWADSTLTLHF

v_gene: TRBV6-1
j_gene: TRBJ2-1
d_gene: TRBD1
abundance: few
CDR3nt: TGTGCCAGCAGTGGACCGGGACAGATGATTAATGAGCAGTTCTTC
CDR3aa: CASSGPGQMINEQFF

v_gene: TRBV29-1
j_gene: TRBJ1-2
d_gene: .
abundance: many
CDR3nt: TGCAGCGTTGATACGGCCGGGGAAATCTATGGCTACACCTTC
CDR3aa: CSVDTAGEIYGYTF

v_gene: TRBV7-9
j_gene: TRBJ2-3
d_gene: TRBD1
abundance: many
CDR3nt: TGTGCCAGCAGGTCCGACAGGGGAGAGGACAATTTT
CDR3aa: CASRSDRGEDNF

v_gene: TRBV12-5
j_gene: TRBJ1-5
d_gene: TRBD1
abundance: many
CDR3nt: TGTGCTAGTGGTCAGACAGGGGTTCAGCCCCAGCATTTT
CDR3aa: CASGQTGVQPQHF

v_gene: TRBV20-1
j_gene: TRBJ2-2
d_gene: TRBD2
abundance: .
CDR3nt: TGCAGTGCTAGAGTTGGCGGGAGGGGAGCGGCCGGGGAGCTGTTTTTT
CDR3aa: CSARVGGRGAAGELFF

v_gene: TRBV7-6
j_gene: TRBJ1-6
d_gene: TRBD1
abundance: many
CDR3nt: TGTGCCAGCAGCGGGAGGGACAGGGATAACCTCCACTTT
CDR3aa: CASSGRDRDNLHF

v_gene: TRBV5-6
j_gene: TRBJ1-4
d_gene: TRBD1
abundance: many
CDR3nt: TGTGCCAGCAGCGGGACAGGCGATAATGAAAAACTGTTTTTT
CDR3aa: CASSGTGDNEKLFF

v_gene: TRBV14
j_gene: TRBJ2-1
d_gene: TRBD2
abundance: .
CDR3nt: TGTGCCAGCAGCCCTCAGCGGGGTTCCTACAATGAGCAGTTCTTC
CDR3aa: CASSPQRGSYNEQFF

v_gene: TRBV6-1
j_gene: TRBJ2-3
d_gene: .
abundance: many
CDR3nt: TGTGCCAGCAGAATCGGGGGCCTCGCCGATACTTACACAGATACGCAGTATTTT
CDR3aa: CASRIGGLADTYTDTQYF

v_gene: TRBV20-1
j_gene: TRBJ1-5
d_gene: .
abundance: once
CDR3nt: TGCAGTGCTAGACGCCCGGGACAAAGCAATCAGCCCCAGCATTTT
CDR3aa: CSARRPGQSNQPQHF

v_gene: TRBV6-5
j_gene: TRBJ1-6
d_gene: .
abundance: many
CDR3nt: TGTGCCAGCAGTTACCTGGGGGGGATGGTTAATTCACCCCTCCACTTT
CDR3aa: CASSYLGGMVNSPLHF

v_gene: TRBV7-8
j_gene: TRBJ2-4
d_gene: TRBD2
abundance: many
CDR3nt: TGTGCCAGCAGCCAGGGCGGGAGACCGATAGAAACCAAAAACATTCAGTACTTC
CDR3aa: CASSQGGRPIETKNIQYF